Below, 4 T cell receptor beta chains from the same sample are listed, as sequenced in a study of OX40 agonist ivuxolimab in advanced cancers. The data were produced by immunoSEQ multiplex PCR, yet TCRdb's version contains in-frame clones alone and is incomplete. The sample lists around 46,000 clones, 89% occurring once. Source: CD4+ or CD8+ T cells sorted from blood, taken in a trial of the OX40 agonist ivuxolimab. The receptors were gathered from an adult with an advanced solid tumor such as melanoma, head and neck, liver or kidney cancer.

In its sample, this clone was seen once. This chain links TRBV19 with TRBJ1-1, with 7 bases aligning to TRBD1. The CDR3 consists of 16 residues. The V segment lost 7 bases and the J segment 0 bases; nucleotides outside the gene matches: 11. Germline V CDR1 and CDR2: LNHDA, SQIVND (reference sequence). The CDR3: CASIPRQGPMNTEAFF. The DNA for the CDR3 is TGTGCCAGTATCCCTAGACAGGGACCTATGAACACTGAAGCTTTCTTT.

V and J are TRBV12-5 and TRBJ2-5, with D tentatively TRBD2 (6 bases). Deletions cut 1 base from V and 2 bases from J, with 11 bases between. The CDR3 spans 15 residues. CDR1 is LGHNT, CDR2 FRNRAP, per germline. For the CDR3, the DNA is TGTGCTAGTGGTTTGGGGAGGGAAGTACAAGAGACCCAGTACTTC. It specifies CASGLGREVQETQYF.

The chain couples TRBV7-9 to TRBJ2-4; 9 nucleotides match TRBD2. CDR1 SEHNR and CDR2 FQNEAQ come from the germline V gene (reference sequence). V was pared by 1 base and J by 12 bases, with 7 bases of the junction left unmatched. The CDR3 length is 14 residues. This chain's CDR3 is CASSLVVTSGSQYF. The CDR3 nucleotides are TGTGCCAGCAGCTTAGTTGTGACTAGCGGATCTCAGTACTTC.

The chain couples TRBV11-3 to TRBJ2-6; D is unclear. Germline CDR1 SGHNT, CDR2 YENEEA. CDR3 length: 16 residues. V lost 7 bases and J 0 bases, leaving 13 bases between the germline ends. The CDR3 sequence is CASTRGWDSGANVLTF. As DNA, the CDR3 is TGTGCCAGCACCCGAGGTTGGGACTCTGGGGCCAACGTCCTGACTTTC.